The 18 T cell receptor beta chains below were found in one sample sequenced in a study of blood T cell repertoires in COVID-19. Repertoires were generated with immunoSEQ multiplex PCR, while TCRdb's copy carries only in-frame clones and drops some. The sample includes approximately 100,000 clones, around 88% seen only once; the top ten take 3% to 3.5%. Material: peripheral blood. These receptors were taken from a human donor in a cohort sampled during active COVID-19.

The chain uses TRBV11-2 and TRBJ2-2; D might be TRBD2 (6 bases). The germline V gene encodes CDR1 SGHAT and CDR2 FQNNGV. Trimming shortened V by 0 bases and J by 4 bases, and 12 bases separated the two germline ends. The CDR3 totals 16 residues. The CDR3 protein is CASSLDGDSVTGELFF. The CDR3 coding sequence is TGTGCCAGCAGCTTAGATGGGGACTCCGTCACCGGGGAGCTGTTTTTT.

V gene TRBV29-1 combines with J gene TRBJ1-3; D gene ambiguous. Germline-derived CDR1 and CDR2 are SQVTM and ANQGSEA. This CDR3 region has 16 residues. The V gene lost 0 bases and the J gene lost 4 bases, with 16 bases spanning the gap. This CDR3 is CSVEDRLRGPGNTIYF. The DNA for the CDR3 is TGCAGCGTTGAAGATCGGCTGAGAGGCCCGGGAAACACCATATATTTT.

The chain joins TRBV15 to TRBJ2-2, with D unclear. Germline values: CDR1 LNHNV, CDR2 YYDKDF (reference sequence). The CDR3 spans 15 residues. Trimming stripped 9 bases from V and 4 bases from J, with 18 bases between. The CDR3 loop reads CATTRSASFTGELFF. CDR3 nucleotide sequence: TGTGCCACGACCAGGTCGGCCTCCTTCACCGGGGAGCTGTTTTTT.

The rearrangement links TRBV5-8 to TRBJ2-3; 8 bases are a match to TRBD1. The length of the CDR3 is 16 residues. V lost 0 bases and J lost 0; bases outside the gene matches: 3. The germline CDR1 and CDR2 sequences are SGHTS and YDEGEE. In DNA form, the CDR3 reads TGTGCCAGCAGCTTGGGGACAGGGACTAGCACAGATACGCAGTATTTT. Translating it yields CASSLGTGTSTDTQYF.

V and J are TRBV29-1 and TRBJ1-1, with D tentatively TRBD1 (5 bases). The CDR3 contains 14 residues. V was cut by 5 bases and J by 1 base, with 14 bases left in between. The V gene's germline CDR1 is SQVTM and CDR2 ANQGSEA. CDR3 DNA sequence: TGCAGCGTTTTGAAAAGGACACCGAACACTGAAGCTTTCTTT. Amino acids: CSVLKRTPNTEAFF.

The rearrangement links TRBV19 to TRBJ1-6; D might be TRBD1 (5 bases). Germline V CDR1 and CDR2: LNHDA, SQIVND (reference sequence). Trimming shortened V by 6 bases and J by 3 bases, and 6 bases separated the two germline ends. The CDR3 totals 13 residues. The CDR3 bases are TGTGCCAGTAGCGGACACTATAATTCACCCCTCCACTTT. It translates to CASSGHYNSPLHF.

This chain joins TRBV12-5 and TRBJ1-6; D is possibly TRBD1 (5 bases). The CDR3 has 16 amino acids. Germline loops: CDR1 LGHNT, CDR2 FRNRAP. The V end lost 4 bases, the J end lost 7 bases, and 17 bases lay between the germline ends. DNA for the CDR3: TGTGCTAGTGGTTACCCAATCCCCAGGGCCAATTCACCCCTCCACTTT. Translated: CASGYPIPRANSPLHF.

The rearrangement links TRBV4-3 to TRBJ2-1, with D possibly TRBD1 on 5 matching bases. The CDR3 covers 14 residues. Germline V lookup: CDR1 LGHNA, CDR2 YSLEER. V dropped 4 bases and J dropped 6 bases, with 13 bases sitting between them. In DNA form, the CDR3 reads TGCGCCAGCAGCCCCGAAGGGGTCTCCAATGAGCAGTTCTTC. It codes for CASSPEGVSNEQFF.

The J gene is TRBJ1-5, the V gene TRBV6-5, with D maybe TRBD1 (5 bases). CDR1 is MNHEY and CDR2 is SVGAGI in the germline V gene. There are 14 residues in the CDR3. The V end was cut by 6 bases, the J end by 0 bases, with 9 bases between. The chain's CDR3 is CASSADSSNQPQHF. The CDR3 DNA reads TGTGCCAGCAGCGCAGACAGTAGCAATCAGCCCCAGCATTTT.

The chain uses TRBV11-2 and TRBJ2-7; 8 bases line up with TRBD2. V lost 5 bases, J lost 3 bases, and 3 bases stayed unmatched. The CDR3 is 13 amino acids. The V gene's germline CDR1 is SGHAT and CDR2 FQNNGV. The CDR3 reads CASSPGGDYEQYF. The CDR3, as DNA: TGTGCCAGCAGCCCGGGGGGGGACTACGAGCAGTACTTC.

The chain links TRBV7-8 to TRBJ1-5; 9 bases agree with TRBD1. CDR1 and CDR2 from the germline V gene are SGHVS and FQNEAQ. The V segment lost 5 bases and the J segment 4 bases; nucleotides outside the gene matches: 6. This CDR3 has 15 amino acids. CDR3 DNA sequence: TGTGCCAGCAGCACCACCGGGACAGGGAATCAGCCCCAGCATTTT. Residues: CASSTTGTGNQPQHF.

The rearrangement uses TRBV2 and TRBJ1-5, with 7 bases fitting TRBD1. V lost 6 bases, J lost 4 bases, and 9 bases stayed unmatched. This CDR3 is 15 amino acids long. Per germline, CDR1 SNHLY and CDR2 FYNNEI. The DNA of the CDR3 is TGTGCCAGCAGGGGCCGGACAGGTCCTAATCAGCCCCAGCATTTT. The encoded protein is CASRGRTGPNQPQHF.

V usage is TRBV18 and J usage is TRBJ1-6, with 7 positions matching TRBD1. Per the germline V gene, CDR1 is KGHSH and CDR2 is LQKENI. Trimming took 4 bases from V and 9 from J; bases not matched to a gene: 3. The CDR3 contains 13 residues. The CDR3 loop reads CASSQDRVSPLHF. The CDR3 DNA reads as TGTGCCAGCTCACAAGACAGGGTTTCACCCCTCCACTTT.

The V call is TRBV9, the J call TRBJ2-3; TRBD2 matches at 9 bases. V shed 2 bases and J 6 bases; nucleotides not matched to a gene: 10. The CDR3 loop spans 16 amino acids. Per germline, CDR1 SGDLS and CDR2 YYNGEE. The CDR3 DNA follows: TGTGCCAGCAGCGTTCAAGCGGGGGGTCGGAGGGATACGCAGTATTTT. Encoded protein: CASSVQAGGRRDTQYF. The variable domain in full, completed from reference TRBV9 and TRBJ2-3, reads DSGVTQTPKHLITATGQRVTLRCSPRSGDLSVYWYQQSLDQGLQFLIQYYNGEERAKGNILERFSAQQFPDLHSELNLSSLELGDSALYFCASSVQAGGRRDTQYFGPGTRLTVL.

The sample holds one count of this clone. DNA for the CDR3: TGTGCCAGCAGCTTGAGCGGGATGTACCAAGAGACCCAGTACTTC. It translates to CASSLSGMYQETQYF. The V call is TRBV5-4, the J call TRBJ2-5; 7 nucleotides line up with TRBD2. CDR3 length equals 15 residues. CDR1 is SGHNT, CDR2 YYREEE, per germline (reference sequence). The V segment lost 1 base and the J segment 0 bases; nucleotides outside the gene matches: 3.

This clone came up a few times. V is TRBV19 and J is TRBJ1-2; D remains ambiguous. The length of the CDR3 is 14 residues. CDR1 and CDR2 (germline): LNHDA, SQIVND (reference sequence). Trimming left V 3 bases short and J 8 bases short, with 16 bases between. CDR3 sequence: CASSIRGLRGGYTF. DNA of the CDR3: TGTGCCAGTAGTATTCGAGGGTTACGTGGGGGCTACACCTTC. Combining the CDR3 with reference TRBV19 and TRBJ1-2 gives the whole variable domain DGGITQSPKYLFRKEGQNVTLSCEQNLNHDAMYWYRQDPGQGLRLIYYSQIVNDFQKGDIAEGYSVSREKKESFPLTVTSAQKNPTAFYLCASSIRGLRGGYTFGSGTRLTVV.

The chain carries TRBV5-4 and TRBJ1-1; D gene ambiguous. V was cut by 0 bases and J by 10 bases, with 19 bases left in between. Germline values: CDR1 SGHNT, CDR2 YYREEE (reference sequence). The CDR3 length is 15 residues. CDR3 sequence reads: CASSLGLVGARGAFF. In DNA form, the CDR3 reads TGTGCCAGCAGCTTGGGCTTAGTCGGCGCCCGAGGAGCTTTCTTT. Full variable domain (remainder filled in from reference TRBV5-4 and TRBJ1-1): ETGVTQSPTHLIKTRGQQVTLRCSSQSGHNTVSWYQQALGQGPQFIFQYYREEENGRGNFPPRFSGLQFPNYSSELNVNALELDDSALYLCASSLGLVGARGAFFGQGTRLTVV.

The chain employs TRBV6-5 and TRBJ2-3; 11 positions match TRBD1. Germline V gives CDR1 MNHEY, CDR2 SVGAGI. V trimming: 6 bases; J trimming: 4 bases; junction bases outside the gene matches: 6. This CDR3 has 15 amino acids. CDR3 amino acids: CASSPRDRGSDTQYF. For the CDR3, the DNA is TGTGCCAGCAGCCCAAGGGACAGGGGGTCAGATACGCAGTATTTT.